These T cell receptor beta chains were read from a single sample in a study of response to subunit inactivated influenza vaccine. TCRdb processed the RT-PCR reads anew with MiXCR; each CDR3 protein has one entry. The sample includes under 750,000 distinct CDR3 sequences, roughly 10% of them seen just once. The sample in question was PBMCs from blood, obtained on the day of vaccination. The source is a man over 45 who received an inactivated influenza vaccine. CDR3s include the opening cysteine and the closing phenylalanine or tryptophan. D genes are given only for firm matches. Not every row has a clone size; where given, it reads once, few, many or a size class.

d_call | j_call | v_call | clone_size | cdr3_aa | cdr3_nt
TRBD2 | TRBJ2-1 | TRBV7-2 | few | CASSSLAGAYEQFF | TGTGCCAGCAGCTCCCTAGCGGGAGCGTATGAGCAGTTCTTC
- | TRBJ2-7 | TRBV24-1 | - | CATSEGDYEQYF | TGTGCCACCAGTGAGGGGGACTACGAGCAGTACTTC
- | TRBJ2-1 | TRBV7-6 | - | CASSLNVGDNEQFF | TGTGCCAGCAGCTTAAATGTGGGGGACAATGAGCAGTTCTTC
TRBD1 | TRBJ1-3 | TRBV7-2 | - | CASSPQDRWFGNTIYF | TGTGCCAGCAGCCCCCAGGACAGGTGGTTTGGAAACACCATATATTTT
- | TRBJ1-1 | TRBV4-3 | many | CASSQVSGENTEAFF | TGCGCCAGCAGCCAAGTGTCAGGGGAGAACACTGAAGCTTTCTTT
- | TRBJ1-1 | TRBV6-1 | - | CASSDPGVLNTEAFF | TGTGCCAGCAGTGATCCGGGAGTACTGAACACTGAAGCTTTCTTT
- | TRBJ1-3 | TRBV28 | - | CASSLSVPGNTIYF | TGTGCCAGCAGTTTATCGGTTCCTGGAAACACCATATATTTT
- | TRBJ2-1 | TRBV7-2 | - | CASSLIWEYNEQFF | TGTGCCAGCAGCTTAATTTGGGAATACAATGAGCAGTTCTTC
TRBD1 | TRBJ2-3 | TRBV12-3/TRBV12-4 | - | CASSPDRGLADTQYF | TGTGCCAGCAGTCCCGACAGGGGGTTGGCAGATACGCAGTATTTT
- | TRBJ1-6 | TRBV30 | few | CAWKRGSPLHF | TGTGCCTGGAAAAGGGGTTCACCCCTCCACTTT
- | TRBJ2-7 | TRBV2 | few | CASGGGPYEQYF | TGTGCCAGTGGGGGGGGCCCCTACGAGCAGTACTTC
TRBD2 | TRBJ2-7 | TRBV20-1 | few | CSARDQTSGRYEQYF | TGCAGTGCTAGAGATCAGACTAGCGGGAGGTACGAGCAGTACTTC
- | TRBJ2-2 | TRBV20-1 | many | CSARDPHTGELFF | TGCAGTGCTAGAGATCCGCACACCGGGGAGCTGTTTTTT
- | TRBJ1-1 | TRBV7-2 | many | CASSLQGNTEAFF | TGTGCCAGCAGCCTCCAGGGAAACACTGAAGCTTTCTTT
TRBD2 | TRBJ2-2 | TRBV5-4 | many | CASSFGGRDTGELFF | TGTGCCAGCAGCTTCGGCGGGAGGGACACCGGGGAGCTGTTTTTT
- | TRBJ2-2 | TRBV10-3 | - | CAIRYPQGPERNTGELFF | TGTGCCATCAGATACCCACAGGGCCCGGAGAGAAACACCGGGGAGCTGTTTTTT
- | TRBJ1-1 | TRBV5-1 | few | CASSLGVTGLTEAFF | TGCGCCAGCAGCTTGGGGGTAACAGGTCTCACTGAAGCTTTCTTT
- | TRBJ2-2 | TRBV7-2 | few | CASSLVGSWNGELFF | TGTGCCAGCAGCTTAGTCGGAAGTTGGAACGGGGAGCTGTTTTTT
- | TRBJ2-7 | TRBV3-1 | few | CASSQGGGAGYEQYF | TGTGCCAGCAGCCAAGGAGGCGGGGCGGGCTACGAGCAGTACTTC
- | TRBJ2-7 | TRBV5-5 | many | CASSFISEQYF | TGTGCCAGCAGCTTTATTAGTGAGCAGTACTTC
- | TRBJ2-7 | TRBV4-1 | many | CASSSQGSYEQYF | TGCGCCAGCAGCTCACAGGGATCCTACGAGCAGTACTTC
- | TRBJ2-1 | TRBV5-1 | - | CASSIGSLGNEQFF | TGCGCCAGCAGCATAGGGTCCCTCGGGAATGAGCAGTTCTTC
- | TRBJ2-1 | TRBV11-1 | - | CASSLVGPVGAVSSYNEQFF | TGTGCCAGCAGCTTAGTGGGGCCGGTCGGCGCCGTGAGCTCCTACAATGAGCAGTTCTTC
- | TRBJ2-7 | TRBV6-2/TRBV6-3 | few | CASSYPHRAREQYF | TGTGCCAGCAGTTATCCCCACAGGGCAAGGGAGCAGTACTTC
TRBD1 | TRBJ2-6 | TRBV5-1 | many | CASSVGQGLSGANVLTF | TGCGCCAGCAGCGTGGGACAGGGCCTCTCTGGGGCCAACGTCCTGACTTTC
TRBD2 | TRBJ2-7 | TRBV5-6 | few | CASSRLAGVVYEQYF | TGTGCCAGCAGCCGACTAGCGGGAGTGGTCTACGAGCAGTACTTC
- | TRBJ2-2 | TRBV20-1 | - | CSARLAPGELFF | TGCAGTGCTAGATTGGCCCCCGGGGAGCTGTTTTTT
TRBD1 | TRBJ1-1 | TRBV30 | - | CAWSVGQGGTEAFF | TGTGCCTGGAGTGTGGGGCAGGGGGGCACTGAAGCTTTCTTT
- | TRBJ2-2 | TRBV27 | - | CASSWLGLATGELFF | TGTGCCAGCAGTTGGTTGGGGCTTGCCACCGGGGAGCTGTTTTTT
- | TRBJ1-4 | TRBV5-5 | few | CASSLGLNEKLFF | TGTGCCAGCAGCTTGGGTCTGAATGAAAAACTGTTTTTT
TRBD2 | TRBJ2-5 | TRBV4-2 | - | CASSQGFGLARLETQYF | TGTGCCAGCAGCCAAGGCTTTGGACTAGCACGTTTGGAGACCCAGTACTTC
- | TRBJ2-3 | TRBV9 | few | CASSVVNSGTAPDTQYF | TGTGCCAGCAGCGTAGTCAATAGCGGGACAGCTCCAGATACGCAGTATTTT
TRBD1 | TRBJ2-1 | TRBV12-3/TRBV12-4 | - | CASSPRQGTEQFF | TGTGCCAGCAGTCCCCGACAGGGGACGGAGCAGTTCTTC
TRBD1 | TRBJ2-1 | TRBV12-3/TRBV12-4 | few | CASSSRDRFNEQFF | TGTGCCAGCAGTTCCCGGGACAGGTTCAATGAGCAGTTCTTC
TRBD1 | TRBJ1-2 | TRBV7-9 | many | CASSLGTGEFNYGYTF | TGTGCCAGCAGCTTAGGGACAGGGGAATTCAACTATGGCTACACCTTC
- | TRBJ2-1 | TRBV20-1 | many | CSAIKTIYNEQFF | TGCAGTGCTATTAAGACAATTTACAATGAGCAGTTCTTC
- | TRBJ2-1 | TRBV7-8 | many | CASSLAIVSSSYNEQFF | TGTGCCAGCAGCTTAGCCATCGTCTCCAGCTCCTACAATGAGCAGTTCTTC
- | TRBJ2-1 | TRBV4-2 | few | CASSQDQGNNEQFF | TGTGCCAGCAGCCAAGATCAGGGAAACAATGAGCAGTTCTTC
- | TRBJ2-2 | TRBV5-1 | many | CASSWLVLGELFF | TGCGCCAGCAGCTGGCTGGTGCTCGGGGAGCTGTTTTTT
- | TRBJ1-4 | TRBV4-2 | few | CASSLSQGRANEKLFF | TGTGCCAGCAGCCTTTCGCAGGGGCGGGCTAATGAAAAACTGTTTTTT
- | TRBJ2-3 | TRBV3-1 | many | CASSQQGPDTQYF | TGTGCCAGCAGCCAACAAGGTCCAGATACGCAGTATTTT
- | TRBJ2-7 | TRBV12-3/TRBV12-4 | - | CASSPTGRSYEQYF | TGTGCCAGCAGTCCCACGGGGCGGTCCTACGAGCAGTACTTC
TRBD1 | TRBJ1-6 | TRBV7-2 | - | CASSVERGLNSPLHF | TGTGCCAGCAGCGTAGAGAGGGGGCTTAATTCACCCCTCCACTTT
TRBD2 | TRBJ2-3 | TRBV5-4 | few | CASSLAGGRAADTQYF | TGTGCCAGCAGCTTGGCCGGCGGGAGGGCCGCAGATACGCAGTATTTT